These 7 T cell receptor beta chains came from one sample sequenced in a study of blood T cell repertoires in COVID-19. Only in-frame clones appear in the TCRdb table, and some are missing; sequencing was by immunoSEQ multiplex PCR. The data show fewer than 55,000 clones, 68% seen once. The sequencing input was peripheral blood. The receptor source for this set is a woman in her 70s with acute or convalescent COVID-19.

The CDR3 is CASTPPSDTEAFF. CDR3 nucleotide sequence: TGTGCCAGCACCCCGCCATCGGACACTGAAGCTTTCTTT. This sequence joins TRBV6-2 or TRBV6-3 and TRBJ1-1; unclear D gene. The ends were cut back, 7 bases at V and 3 bases at J, with 12 bases in the middle. The CDR3 has 13 residues. The germline CDR1 and CDR2 sequences are MNHEY and SVGEGT.

The V and J genes are TRBV28 and TRBJ2-3; 7 nucleotides agree with TRBD2. V was clipped by 6 bases and J by 6 bases; unmatched bases: 3. The CDR3 has 12 amino acids. The germline gives CDR1 MDHEN, CDR2 SYDVKM. The CDR3, as DNA: TGTGCCAGCAGGGAAGCGGGGGATACGCAGTATTTT. It encodes CASREAGDTQYF.

This chain joins TRBV19 and TRBJ1-4; TRBD1 aligns across 10 bases. CDR3 length: 15 residues. V trimming: 4 bases; J trimming: 7 bases; junction bases outside the gene matches: 6. In germline, CDR1 is LNHDA, CDR2 SQIVND (reference sequence). The CDR3 DNA reads TGTGCCAGTAGTACCCGACAGGGGGCTGGTGAAAAACTGTTTTTT. This translates into CASSTRQGAGEKLFF.

The DNA for the CDR3 is TGTGCCAGCAGCAAAACTATGGGGGGAGGGCAGAACACTGAAGCTTTCTTT. It specifies CASSKTMGGGQNTEAFF. The V call is TRBV21-1, the J call TRBJ1-1. TRBV21-1 counts as a pseudogene. The CDR3 consists of 17 residues.

The J gene is TRBJ1-4, the V gene TRBV27; tentative D call: TRBD1 (6 bases). Germline V gene lookup returns CDR1 MNHEY and CDR2 SMNVEV (reference sequence). Between the trimmed V and J ends, which lost 4 bases and 2 bases, there was a span of 11 bases. The CDR3 sequence is 15 residues long. This CDR3 is CASSSTGFTNEKLFF. The CDR3 DNA reads TGTGCCAGCAGTTCAACAGGGTTCACTAATGAAAAACTGTTTTTT.

This chain uses TRBV5-1 with TRBJ1-4, with TRBD1 identical over 10 bases. CDR1 SGHRS and CDR2 YFSETQ come from the germline V gene. The CDR3 totals 15 residues. The trim removed 3 bases at V and 7 bases at J, leaving 6 bases unmatched. The DNA of the CDR3 is TGCGCCAGCAGCTGGGGGACAGGGGAGGGTGAAAAACTGTTTTTT. Residues: CASSWGTGEGEKLFF.

This clone has more than one count but fewer than ten. The chain uses TRBV6-1 and TRBJ1-6; TRBD1 matches at 7 bases. CDR3 length: 14 amino acids. With V trimmed by 2 bases and J by 9 bases, 4 bases remained unmatched. Looked up from germline, CDR1 is MNHNS and CDR2 is SASEGT. CDR3 in DNA: TGTGCCAGCAGTGAAATAGGGGGCGCTTCACCCCTCCACTTT. This sequence encodes CASSEIGGASPLHF.